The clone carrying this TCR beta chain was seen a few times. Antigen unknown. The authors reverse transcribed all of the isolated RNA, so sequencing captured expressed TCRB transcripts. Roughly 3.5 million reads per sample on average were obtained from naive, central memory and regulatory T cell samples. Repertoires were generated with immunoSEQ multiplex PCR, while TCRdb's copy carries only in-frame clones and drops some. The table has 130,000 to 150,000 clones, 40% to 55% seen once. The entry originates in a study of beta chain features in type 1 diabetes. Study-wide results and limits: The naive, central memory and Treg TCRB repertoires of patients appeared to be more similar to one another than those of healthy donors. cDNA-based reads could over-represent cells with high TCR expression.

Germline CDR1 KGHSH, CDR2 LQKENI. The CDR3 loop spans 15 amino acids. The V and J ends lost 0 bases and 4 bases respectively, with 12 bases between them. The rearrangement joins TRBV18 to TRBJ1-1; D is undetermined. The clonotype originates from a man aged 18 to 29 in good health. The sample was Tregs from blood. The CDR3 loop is CASSPPGEVVTEAFF. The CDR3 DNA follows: TGTGCCAGCTCACCACCTGGGGAGGTTGTCACTGAAGCTTTCTTT.